The 9 T cell receptor beta chains listed next were all sequenced from one sample in a study of T cells in Graves' hyperthyroidism and ophthalmopathy. RNA transcripts served as the template for amplifying TCR beta CDR3 regions. Using the HTBI primer set, a first-round RT-PCR was run on the TCR CDR3. TCRdb re-called the multiplex PCR reads through MiXCR, storing one row per CDR3 protein. The table shows roughly 800,000 distinct CDR3 sequences, with 35% to 40% occurring only once. Input material: blood. The receptor source for this set is a man younger than 35 with Graves' hyperthyroidism.

The chain is built from TRBV7-3 and TRBJ2-7, with 8 nucleotides matching TRBD1. CDR1 is SGHTA, CDR2 FQGTGA, per germline. The junction had 10 bases not matched to a gene; V was cut back by 7 bases and J by 2 bases. This CDR3 region has 15 residues. The chain's CDR3 is CASKVEGQGPYEQYF. The CDR3 coding sequence is TGTGCCAGCAAAGTTGAAGGACAGGGACCCTACGAGCAGTACTTC.

This clonotype was seen a handful of times. V and J are TRBV4-1 and TRBJ2-5, with no clear D. There are 15 residues in the CDR3. Germline CDR1 and CDR2: MGHRA and YSYEKL. Between the trimmed V and J ends, which lost 1 base and 5 bases, there was a span of 14 bases. CDR3 protein: CASSQVQADWETQYF. DNA for the CDR3: TGCGCCAGCAGCCAAGTCCAGGCGGATTGGGAGACCCAGTACTTC.

The chain is built from TRBV14 and TRBJ2-5; D assignment may be TRBD1 or TRBD2 (5 bases each). Trimming took off 3 bases at V and 2 bases at J, with 13 bases between the two ends. The CDR3 loop spans 15 amino acids. Looked up from germline, CDR1 is SGHDN and CDR2 is FVKESK. CDR3 in DNA: TGTGCCAGCAGCCAGGGAGCTAGGGGACAAGAGACCCAGTACTTC. Translating it yields CASSQGARGQETQYF.

This clonotype was observed many times. The chain combines TRBV29-1 with TRBJ1-1, with TRBD1 as a possible D gene (5 bases). V shed 3 bases and J shed 6 bases, with 17 bases lying between them. The CDR3 contains 14 residues. CDR1 and CDR2 (germline): SQVTM, ANQGSEA. As DNA, the CDR3 is TGCAGCGTTGATGCCGGGACGATAAGCGCTGAAGCTTTCTTT. Translating it yields CSVDAGTISAEAFF.

The J gene is TRBJ2-6, the V gene TRBV5-1; a weak D match, TRBD1 (5 bases). The CDR3 contains 13 residues. Trimming shortened V by 4 bases and J by 11 bases, and 13 bases separated the two germline ends. Germline V gene data show CDR1 as SGHRS and CDR2 as YFSETQ. Here the CDR3 DNA reads TGCGCCAGCAGCGCCCCCAGGGCTGACGTCCTGACTTTC. It translates to CASSAPRADVLTF.

V and J are TRBV10-3 and TRBJ1-1; D ambiguous. The CDR3 runs 14 residues. Trimming cost V 3 bases and J 14 bases, with 22 bases left between them. Germline V CDR1 and CDR2: ENHRY, SYGVKD. CDR3: CAISEGQDSDEQFF. As DNA, the CDR3 is TGTGCCATCAGTGAAGGGCAGGATAGCGATGAGCAGTTCTTT.

About this clonotype: A much larger clonotype is one base distant, so this may be a read error. This rearrangement joins TRBV20-1 to TRBJ1-3; 8 bases are a match to TRBD1. The V gene end was trimmed by 5 bases and the J gene end by 3 bases; junction bases not matched to a gene: 6. Germline loops: CDR1 DFQATT, CDR2 SNEGSKA (reference sequence). There are 14 residues in the CDR3. The CDR3 DNA is TGCAGTGCTCCATCAGGGGGCCTTGGAAACACCATATATTTT. It is translated as CSAPSGGLGNTIYF.

This clonotype showed up many times. The chain carries TRBV19 and TRBJ1-5; 7 bases are a match to TRBD1. V dropped 9 bases and J dropped 5; count of bases not matched to a gene: 7. The germline V gene encodes CDR1 LNHDA and CDR2 SQIVND (reference sequence). CDR3 length: 13 residues. CDR3 in DNA: TGTGCCAGCATGACAGGGCCCCATCAGCCCCAGCATTTT. It encodes CASMTGPHQPQHF.

This clonotype was seen a few times. The CDR3 region has the DNA TGTGCCAGCAGCTTAGGAACGTCGGATACGCAGTATTTT. Its protein product is CASSLGTSDTQYF. V gene TRBV7-2 combines with J gene TRBJ2-3, with D hard to call. Germline CDR1 SGHTA, CDR2 FQGNSA. The CDR3 totals 13 residues. The V gene lost 1 base and the J gene lost 6 bases, with 8 bases spanning the gap.